Below are 17 T cell receptor beta chains sequenced from a single sample in a study of T cell changes during pregnancy in multiple sclerosis. Profiled with immunoSEQ multiplex PCR; TCRdb holds only in-frame clones, not every one. Counted here are around 69,000 clones, around 90% occurring once; the ten biggest clones make up approximately 1.4%. This specimen consisted of peripheral blood, obtained in the third trimester of pregnancy. The source is a female donor with multiple sclerosis, enrolled in a pregnancy study.

The chain is built from TRBV21-1 and TRBJ1-3. TRBV21-1 is a pseudogene. The CDR3 totals 15 residues. Here the CDR3 DNA reads TGTGCCAGCAGCCCTCGGAGAGCGAGGGGAAACACCATATATTTT. It translates to CASSPRRARGNTIYF.

This sequence joins TRBV5-1 and TRBJ1-4; weak D call: TRBD1 (5 bases). The CDR3 length is 14 residues. Germline V gene sequence: CDR1 SGHRS, CDR2 YFSETQ. Trimming cost V 6 bases and J 6 bases, with 15 bases left between them. CDR3 in amino acids: CASTPGTGDEKLFF. In nucleotides, the CDR3 is TGCGCCAGCACCCCCGGCACAGGCGATGAAAAACTGTTTTTT.

The V and J genes are TRBV2 and TRBJ2-1; 8 bases align to TRBD1. Germline V gene lookup returns CDR1 SNHLY and CDR2 FYNNEI. The CDR3 covers 11 residues. After removal of 3 bases from V and 15 bases from J, the junction contained 4 bases not matched to a gene. Written as DNA, the CDR3 is TGTGCCAGCAGTGAGGGGACAGGTCCGTTCTTC. The encoded protein is CASSEGTGPFF.

The chain links TRBV7-8 to TRBJ2-6, with D maybe TRBD1 (6 bases). The ends were cut back, 1 base at V and 0 bases at J, with 13 bases in the middle. CDR3 size: 18 residues. CDR1 is SGHVS, CDR2 FQNEAQ, per germline. CDR3 loop: CASSLGPQGSSGANVLTF. The CDR3 coding sequence is TGTGCCAGCAGCTTAGGACCTCAGGGGTCCTCTGGGGCCAACGTCCTGACTTTC.

The CDR3 sequence: CASSLGQGSVKAFF. In DNA, the CDR3 is TGTGCCAGCAGTTTGGGACAGGGAAGTGTTAAAGCTTTCTTT. This sequence joins TRBV6-4 and TRBJ1-1; TRBD1 matches 9 bases. The CDR3 has 14 amino acids. Germline-derived CDR1 and CDR2 are MRHNA and SNTAGT. With V trimmed by 5 bases and J by 9 bases, 10 bases remained unmatched.

The chain joins TRBV5-1 to TRBJ2-5; tentatively, D is TRBD1 (6 bases). The CDR3 extends over 14 amino acids. Per the germline V gene, CDR1 is SGHRS and CDR2 is YFSETQ. Trimming shortened V by 4 bases and J by 5 bases, and 15 bases separated the two germline ends. Here the CDR3 reads CASSDYRAAETQYF. As DNA, the CDR3 is TGCGCCAGCAGCGATTACAGGGCCGCGGAGACCCAGTACTTC.

This chain connects TRBV30 to TRBJ1-2; 7 bases match TRBD1. The CDR3 totals 11 residues. Germline-derived CDR1 and CDR2 are GTSNPN and SVGIG (reference sequence). The J segment lost 10 bases and the V segment lost 1 base, leaving 3 bases of the junction unmatched. CDR3 sequence: CAWSDEGAYTF. CDR3 coding DNA: TGTGCCTGGAGTGATGAGGGGGCCTACACCTTC.

V gene TRBV4-2 combines with J gene TRBJ1-2; 7 bases fit TRBD1. The ends lost 4 bases at V and 6 bases at J; junction bases unmatched: 11. The CDR3 totals 15 residues. Germline-derived CDR1 and CDR2 are LGHNA and YNFKEQ. CDR3 in amino acids: CASSPGAGRGDGYTF. Here the CDR3 DNA reads TGTGCCAGCAGCCCCGGGGCGGGCAGGGGGGATGGCTACACCTTC.

The chain uses TRBV9 and TRBJ2-3; TRBD1 is a possible D gene (5 bases). The germline CDR1 and CDR2 sequences are SGDLS and YYNGEE. Trimming removed 4 bases at V and 2 bases at J, with 17 bases between. CDR3 length equals 16 residues. In DNA, the CDR3 is TGTGCCAGCAGCCCTCTCACACCAGGGTCCACAGATACGCAGTATTTT. Protein sequence: CASSPLTPGSTDTQYF.

V and J are TRBV30 and TRBJ1-1; TRBD1 matches 8 bases. The trim removed 4 bases at V and 4 bases at J, leaving 11 bases unmatched. The germline V gene encodes CDR1 GTSNPN and CDR2 SVGIG (reference sequence). This CDR3 comprises 15 residues. This CDR3 reads CAWMGRRTGLTEAFF. The CDR3 DNA sequence: TGTGCCTGGATGGGCCGTCGGACAGGGCTCACTGAAGCTTTCTTT.

This rearrangement joins TRBV9 to TRBJ2-1; D possibly corresponds to TRBD1 (6 bases). Germline-derived CDR1 and CDR2 are SGDLS and YYNGEE. V dropped 4 bases and J dropped 8 bases, with 19 bases sitting between them. The CDR3 consists of 15 residues. CDR3 residues: CASSTLPGALDEQFF. CDR3 DNA: TGTGCCAGCAGCACCCTACCAGGGGCCCTGGATGAGCAGTTCTTC.

The gene calls are TRBV2 and TRBJ2-1, with 10 positions matching TRBD1. Trimming at V came to 3 bases and at J to 9 bases, leaving 11 bases not matched to a gene. Germline V gene sequence: CDR1 SNHLY, CDR2 FYNNEI. This CDR3 has 16 residues. CDR3 region: CASSEVGTGAGGEQFF. The CDR3 nucleotides are TGTGCCAGCAGTGAGGTAGGGACAGGGGCGGGCGGTGAGCAGTTCTTC.

This clone was observed a single time. The J gene is TRBJ1-3, the V gene TRBV11-2, with D maybe TRBD1 (5 bases). V was cut by 1 base and J by 4 bases, with 11 bases left in between. CDR1 SGHAT and CDR2 FQNNGV come from the germline V gene. The CDR3 has 15 residues. The CDR3 loop reads CASSLGTGYGNTIYF. The CDR3 coding sequence is TGTGCCAGCAGCTTAGGCACAGGCTACGGAAACACCATATATTTT.

In nucleotides, the CDR3 is TGTGCCTGGACAAAGGGGACAGATAATTCACCCCTCCACTTT. Translating gives CAWTKGTDNSPLHF. This sequence joins TRBV30 and TRBJ1-6, with 7 bases fitting TRBD1. The CDR3 consists of 14 residues. Germline V gene sequence: CDR1 GTSNPN, CDR2 SVGIG (reference sequence). The ends lost 4 bases at V and 5 bases at J; junction bases unmatched: 5.

CDR3 in amino acids: CASSPGLAGEETQYF. DNA of the CDR3: TGTGCCAGCTCACCAGGACTAGCGGGGGAAGAGACCCAGTACTTC. The V gene is TRBV18, the J gene TRBJ2-5; 13 bases are shared with TRBD2. This CDR3 is built from 15 residues. V trimming: 2 bases; J trimming: 3 bases; junction bases outside the gene matches: 0. CDR1 and CDR2 (germline): KGHSH, LQKENI.

The CDR3, as DNA: TGTGCCAGCAGCTTACGCGCAGGGGAAGAGACCCAGTACTTC. This translates into CASSLRAGEETQYF. The rearrangement links TRBV7-9 to TRBJ2-5; tentatively, D is TRBD1 (6 bases). The germline V gene has CDR1 SEHNR and CDR2 FQNEAQ (reference sequence). The CDR3 sequence is 14 residues long. The germline V and J ends were trimmed by 2 bases and 3 bases, with 10 bases remaining between them. The variable domain in full, completed from reference TRBV7-9 and TRBJ2-5, reads DTGVSQNPRHKITKRGQNVTFRCDPISEHNRLYWYRQTLGQGPEFLTYFQNEAQLEKSRLLSDRFSAERPKGSFSTLEIQRTEQGDSAMYLCASSLRAGEETQYFGPGTRLLVL.

The chain uses TRBV5-1 and TRBJ2-5; 8 nucleotides agree with TRBD1. The CDR3 is made up of 14 amino acids. Trimming at V came to 3 bases and at J to 1 base, leaving 2 bases not matched to a gene. From germline, CDR1 is SGHRS and CDR2 YFSETQ. The CDR3: CASSSTGGQETQYF. CDR3 bases: TGCGCCAGCAGCTCAACAGGGGGCCAAGAGACCCAGTACTTC.